What follows are 32 T cell receptor beta chains derived from one specimen sequenced in a study of blood T cells in healthy people across ages. Together with a sample-barcoded 5' primer, a J-beta primer mix was included in a second PCR lasting roughly 6 to 12 cycles. TCRdb fed the 5' RACE reads into MiXCR, producing one record per CDR3 protein. The sample shows 800,000 to 950,000 distinct CDR3 sequences, just under 30% of them seen only once. This sample was shared with a second study, whose subject was T cells of mothers and their children.

Sequences were obtained from blood. These receptors originate from a woman in her 40s in good health.

This chain connects TRBV7-3 to TRBJ2-3; D is undetermined. Trimming stripped 1 base from V and 5 bases from J, with 10 bases between. The germline V gene encodes CDR1 SGHTA and CDR2 FQGTGA. The CDR3 is made up of 14 amino acids. The CDR3 protein is CASSLNSWRDTQYF. As DNA, the CDR3 is TGTGCCAGCAGCTTAAATTCTTGGAGAGATACGCAGTATTTT. Based on the CDR3 plus reference TRBV7-3 and TRBJ2-3, the full variable domain is GAGVSQTPSNKVTEKGKYVELRCDPISGHTALYWYRQSLGQGPEFLIYFQGTGAADDSGLPNDRFFAVRPEGSVSTLKIQRTERGDSAVYLCASSLNSWRDTQYFGPGTRLTVL.

The gene calls are TRBV5-6 and TRBJ1-4; D may be TRBD1 (6 bases). The CDR3 sequence is 15 residues long. Germline loops: CDR1 SGHDT, CDR2 YYEEEE. Trimming stripped 4 bases from V and 7 bases from J, with 17 bases between. The CDR3 nucleotides read TGTGCCAGCAGCGCACAGGGCTGGGTTAGTGAAAAACTGTTTTTT. Its translation is CASSAQGWVSEKLFF.

The chain combines TRBV7-3 with TRBJ2-1, with 7 bases aligning to TRBD1. The junction had 17 bases not matched to a gene; V was cut back by 5 bases and J by 7 bases. From germline, CDR1 is SGHTA and CDR2 FQGTGA. CDR3 length: 17 amino acids. The CDR3 sequence: CASSPRSPAGGYNEQFF. The CDR3 DNA is TGTGCCAGCAGCCCCCGAAGCCCTGCAGGGGGTTATAATGAGCAGTTCTTC.

The chain links TRBV6-2 or TRBV6-3 to TRBJ1-2; D not certain. Per germline, CDR1 MNHEY and CDR2 SVGEGT. The CDR3 is 15 amino acids. With 5 bases removed from V and 5 bases from J, the gap between germline ends came to 18 bases. The CDR3 DNA follows: TGTGCCAGCAGTCCCTATCTCACGACTCCTTATGGCTACACCTTC. Amino acid sequence: CASSPYLTTPYGYTF.

This clonotype came up many times. The gene calls are TRBV7-3 and TRBJ2-7; no firm D call. The V and J ends lost 1 base and 0 bases respectively, with 10 bases between them. The germline gives CDR1 SGHTA, CDR2 FQGTGA. The CDR3 spans 15 residues. CDR3 in DNA: TGTGCCAGCAGCTTAAATCCTACCCGCTCCTACGAGCAGTACTTC. This encodes CASSLNPTRSYEQYF.

The genes are TRBV18 and TRBJ2-5, with a weak D call TRBD1 (5 bases). Trimming pared 6 bases from V and 4 bases from J, leaving 15 bases between. The germline gives CDR1 KGHSH, CDR2 LQKENI. The CDR3 is 14 amino acids. DNA of the CDR3: TGTGCCAGCTCGGAAACAGTTGGGGCAGAGACCCAGTACTTC. Translating it yields CASSETVGAETQYF.

J is TRBJ2-3 and V is TRBV5-1; D possibly uses TRBD1 or TRBD2 (6 bases each). The germline V gene has CDR1 SGHRS and CDR2 YFSETQ. V dropped 6 bases and J dropped 4 bases, with 12 bases sitting between them. The CDR3 has 13 amino acids. This CDR3 is CASNLEGADTQYF. CDR3 coding DNA: TGCGCCAGCAACCTGGAGGGGGCAGATACGCAGTATTTT.

J is TRBJ2-5 and V is TRBV14; 9 positions match TRBD1. CDR1 is SGHDN, CDR2 FVKESK, per germline. This CDR3 contains 18 residues. Losses at the gene ends were 3 bases for V and 5 bases for J; bases not matched to a gene: 16. The CDR3 DNA sequence: TGTGCCAGCAGCCATCTCTTAACTCCCGGGACAGGGTTTGAGACCCAGTACTTC. It specifies CASSHLLTPGTGFETQYF.

V gene TRBV5-1 combines with J gene TRBJ1-1; D gene ambiguous. V lost 0 bases and J 1 base, leaving 10 bases between the germline ends. The CDR3 is 15 residues long. Germline V CDR1 and CDR2: SGHRS, YFSETQ. CDR3 nucleotides: TGCGCCAGCAGCTTGGATCCAGCGCGGAACACTGAAGCTTTCTTT. Translating gives CASSLDPARNTEAFF.

For this clonotype: This CDR3 fails to terminate in the conserved phenylalanine or tryptophan, so it likely reflects a read error. The genes are TRBV28 and TRBJ2-7; tentatively, D is TRBD1 (6 bases). This CDR3 spans 15 amino acids. V dropped 5 bases and J dropped 2 bases, with 16 bases sitting between them. Germline CDR1 and CDR2: MDHEN and SYDVKM. The CDR3 sequence is CASSRRQVPTYEQYY. The CDR3, as DNA: TGTGCCAGCAGTCGTCGACAGGTACCCACCTACGAGCAGTACTAC.

The CDR3 here is CASGDTSGGARDTQYF. As DNA, the CDR3 is TGTGCCAGCGGGGATACTAGCGGGGGGGCCCGGGATACGCAGTATTTT. This rearrangement joins TRBV3-1 to TRBJ2-3; TRBD2 matches at 13 bases. Trimming cost V 8 bases and J 6 bases; bases outside gene matches: 11. Germline loops: CDR1 LGHDT, CDR2 YNNKEL (reference sequence). This CDR3 has 16 residues.

This clonotype occurred a few times. The chain links TRBV7-2 to TRBJ2-3, with 8 bases fitting TRBD1. V was clipped by 2 bases and J by 2 bases; unmatched bases: 6. The CDR3 is 16 residues long. Germline V gene lookup returns CDR1 SGHTA and CDR2 FQGNSA. Here the CDR3 DNA reads TGTGCCAGCAGCTTATACGGGACAGGAGACACAGATACGCAGTATTTT. Residues: CASSLYGTGDTDTQYF.

V is TRBV7-2 and J is TRBJ2-7; D possibly corresponds to TRBD1 (7 bases). This CDR3 contains 15 residues. The V end lost 5 bases, the J end lost 6 bases, and 20 bases lay between the germline ends. CDR1 SGHTA and CDR2 FQGNSA come from the germline V gene. CDR3 loop: CASSPGGFRPSEQYF. In DNA form, the CDR3 reads TGTGCCAGCAGCCCAGGGGGGTTCCGGCCATCCGAGCAGTACTTC.

This chain connects TRBV7-3 to TRBJ1-3, with D uncertain. Germline V gives CDR1 SGHTA, CDR2 FQGTGA. The CDR3 runs to 20 residues. V lost 6 bases to trimming and J lost 0 bases, with 27 bases between them. CDR3 in DNA: TGTGCCAGCAGTCCCCCTACCCGTTTTCTGGGGTGTCCCTCTGGAAACACCATATATTTT. Translation: CASSPPTRFLGCPSGNTIYF.

In this sample, this clonotype turned up many times. This rearrangement joins TRBV7-3 to TRBJ2-4; D possibly corresponds to TRBD1 (6 bases). Germline loops: CDR1 SGHTA, CDR2 FQGTGA. V dropped 3 bases and J dropped 8 bases, with 11 bases sitting between them. CDR3 length: 13 residues. DNA for the CDR3: TGTGCCAGCAGCTTGAGAGAGGGGGACATTCAGTACTTC. It encodes CASSLREGDIQYF.

The chain uses TRBV29-1 and TRBJ2-7, with D possibly matching TRBD2 (7 bases). CDR1 is SQVTM and CDR2 is ANQGSEA in the germline V gene. CDR3 length: 12 amino acids. Trimming removed 7 bases at V and 5 bases at J, with 15 bases between. CDR3 amino acids: CSASRGGNEQYF. The CDR3 region has the DNA TGCAGCGCCAGCAGGGGAGGGAACGAGCAGTACTTC.

The J gene is TRBJ1-1, the V gene TRBV28, with D perhaps matching TRBD1 (5 bases). Germline loops: CDR1 MDHEN, CDR2 SYDVKM. Trimming removed 3 bases from V and 5 bases from J, with 13 bases in between. This CDR3 comprises 14 residues. The CDR3 loop reads CASSLTGWGTEAFF. The CDR3 nucleotides are TGTGCCAGCAGTTTGACGGGGTGGGGGACTGAAGCTTTCTTT. Full variable domain (rest looked up from reference TRBV28 and TRBJ1-1): DVKVTQSSRYLVKRTGEKVFLECVQDMDHENMFWYRQDPGLGLRLIYFSYDVKMKEKGDIPEGYSVSREKKERFSLILESASTNQTSMYLCASSLTGWGTEAFFGQGTRLTVV.

The chain links TRBV9 to TRBJ1-1, with D maybe TRBD1 (6 bases). The V end was cut by 4 bases, the J end by 5 bases, with 18 bases between. There are 15 residues in the CDR3. The V gene's germline CDR1 is SGDLS and CDR2 YYNGEE. This chain's CDR3 is CASSYSQGGETEAFF. CDR3 coding DNA: TGTGCCAGCAGCTACTCTCAAGGGGGGGAGACTGAAGCTTTCTTT. The full variable domain, completed using reference TRBV9 and TRBJ1-1, is DSGVTQTPKHLITATGQRVTLRCSPRSGDLSVYWYQQSLDQGLQFLIQYYNGEERAKGNILERFSAQQFPDLHSELNLSSLELGDSALYFCASSYSQGGETEAFFGQGTRLTVV.

This rearrangement joins TRBV7-2 to TRBJ1-2; D not resolved. The CDR3 has 16 residues. The germline V gene encodes CDR1 SGHTA and CDR2 FQGNSA. The germline V and J ends were trimmed by 2 bases and 5 bases, with 18 bases remaining between them. Here the CDR3 reads CASSLLLPTDGYGYTF. Written as DNA, the CDR3 is TGTGCCAGCAGCTTACTCTTACCCACGGATGGGTATGGCTACACCTTC.

The J gene is TRBJ2-1, the V gene TRBV29-1; 7 bases match TRBD1. J gave up 13 bases and V 4 bases, and 10 bases lay outside the gene matches. Germline V gene sequence: CDR1 SQVTM, CDR2 ANQGSEA. The CDR3 is made up of 12 amino acids. The CDR3 sequence is CSVVRDRQGQFF. CDR3 coding DNA: TGCAGCGTTGTCCGGGACAGACAGGGTCAGTTCTTC.

This chain's CDR3 is CASSYNDRVSGNTIYF. The DNA for the CDR3 is TGTGCCAGCAGTTATAATGACAGGGTCTCTGGAAACACCATATATTTT. This sequence joins TRBV6-5 and TRBJ1-3, with 7 bases identical to TRBD1. In germline, CDR1 is MNHEY, CDR2 SVGAGI. CDR3 length: 16 residues. V lost 3 bases, J lost 0 bases, and 5 bases stayed unmatched.

This clonotype was observed at least ten times. The J gene is TRBJ2-3, the V gene TRBV19; 10 nucleotides align to TRBD2. There are 15 residues in the CDR3. The V gene's germline CDR1 is LNHDA and CDR2 SQIVND (reference sequence). With V trimmed by 4 bases and J by 0 bases, 1 base remained unmatched. The CDR3 region is CASSRTSGSTDTQYF. The CDR3 nucleotides read TGTGCCAGTAGTAGGACTAGCGGCAGCACAGATACGCAGTATTTT.

A word on this clonotype: Its ends do not fully match the called genes, so a read error is possible. This sequence joins TRBV3-1 and TRBJ2-5; 8 nucleotides match TRBD2. Germline CDR1 is LGHDT and CDR2 is YNNKEL (reference sequence). The CDR3 covers 15 residues. The CDR3 DNA reads as TGTGCCAGCAGCCACGGCGGGGGGCCCCAAGAGGCCCAGTACTTC. Translated, it gives CASSHGGGPQEAQYF.

Only a few counts were recorded for this clonotype. The chain is built from TRBV5-1 and TRBJ2-5; 15 bases are a match to TRBD2. In germline, CDR1 is SGHRS, CDR2 YFSETQ. J lost 1 base, V lost 3 bases, and 7 bases had no gene match. The CDR3 is 18 residues long. The CDR3 here is CASSSPGLAGGSQETQYF. DNA for the CDR3: TGCGCCAGCAGCTCCCCCGGACTAGCGGGGGGGTCCCAAGAGACCCAGTACTTC.

This clonotype has more than one count but fewer than ten. A read error may produce the germline difference seen at one junction end. The rearrangement joins TRBV3-1 to TRBJ2-5; 10 bases match TRBD2. The CDR3 sequence is 19 residues long. Germline V gene lookup returns CDR1 LGHDT and CDR2 YNNKEL (reference sequence). The CDR3 nucleotides read TGTGCCGGCAGCCAGATGCCAACTTTGGTGGGACTAGCGAAAGAGACCCAGTACTTC. Translating it yields CAGSQMPTLVGLAKETQYF.

This clonotype was counted many times. V usage is TRBV12-3 or TRBV12-4 and J usage is TRBJ1-4, with D possibly TRBD1 on 5 matching bases. Trimming pared 8 bases from V and 4 bases from J, leaving 11 bases between. This CDR3 is 13 amino acids long. This CDR3 reads CASGDSINEKLFF. Here the CDR3 DNA reads TGTGCCAGCGGCGACAGCATTAATGAAAAACTGTTTTTT.

This clonotype was counted between two and nine times. V gene TRBV5-1 combines with J gene TRBJ2-3, with TRBD2 matching over 11 bases. This CDR3 is built from 16 residues. Germline assignment: CDR1 SGHRS and CDR2 YFSETQ. V gave up 4 bases and J gave up 2 bases; unmatched junction bases: 6. In DNA form, the CDR3 reads TGCGCCAGCAGCATAGGGACTAGCGGTTTCACAGATACGCAGTATTTT. This sequence encodes CASSIGTSGFTDTQYF.

This clonotype was detected ten times or more. The chain combines TRBV29-1 with TRBJ2-3; no definite D call. The CDR3 has 10 residues. Germline assignment: CDR1 SQVTM and CDR2 ANQGSEA. V was clipped by 6 bases and J by 4 bases, with 5 bases between them. CDR3 sequence: CSVRSDTQYF. DNA of the CDR3: TGCAGCGTCCGTTCAGATACGCAGTATTTT.

This clonotype was detected only a few times. The chain employs TRBV7-2 and TRBJ2-1, with TRBD1 as a possible D gene (5 bases). Trimming cost V 5 bases and J 6 bases, with 23 bases left between them. This CDR3 region has 17 residues. CDR1 and CDR2 (germline): SGHTA, FQGNSA. The CDR3 DNA sequence: TGTGCCAGCAGCCTAAGGGGCAGGGCGGTGGGATCCAATGAGCAGTTCTTC. It specifies CASSLRGRAVGSNEQFF.

This clonotype was recorded a few times. The CDR3 region is CAISEVGGNGELFF. The CDR3 region has the DNA TGTGCCATCAGTGAGGTCGGGGGCAACGGGGAGCTGTTTTTT. The gene calls are TRBV10-3 and TRBJ2-2, with D perhaps matching TRBD1 or TRBD2 (6 bases each). Trimming shortened V by 2 bases and J by 7 bases, and 11 bases separated the two germline ends. Per germline, CDR1 ENHRY and CDR2 SYGVKD. This CDR3 has 14 residues.

The chain is built from TRBV12-3 or TRBV12-4 and TRBJ2-3; TRBD2 matches 8 bases. This CDR3 contains 14 residues. The trim removed 7 bases at V and 6 bases at J, leaving 9 bases unmatched. Written as DNA, the CDR3 is TGTGCCAGCACCTTATTTAGCGGGGAGGATACGCAGTATTTT. It is translated as CASTLFSGEDTQYF.

The V gene is TRBV20-1, the J gene TRBJ2-1; 7 positions agree with TRBD2. V was clipped by 5 bases and J by 8 bases; unmatched bases: 15. The CDR3 extends over 15 amino acids. The germline V gene has CDR1 DFQATT and CDR2 SNEGSKA (reference sequence). In DNA form, the CDR3 reads TGCAGTGCTCTCGACCTACTGACTAGCATCCATGAGCAGTTCTTC. This translates into CSALDLLTSIHEQFF.